Here is one T cell receptor (beta chain) with its context. Its antigen is unidentified. The source of the sample is a study of T cell responses to AZD1222 COVID-19 vaccine. The CDR3 length is 13 residues. Trimming took off 7 bases at V and 0 bases at J, with 10 bases between the two ends. Germline CDR1 is SGDLS and CDR2 is YYNGEE. Study-level findings and limits: Unmutated variant regions are reportedly the target of nearly half of TCRs that are spike-specific.

Only in-frame clones appear in the TCRdb table, and some are missing; sequencing was by immunoSEQ multiplex PCR. The table includes tens of thousands of clones, approximately 90% detected once. Specimen: peripheral blood, collected on day 0 of AZD1222 vaccination. This receptor was identified in an adult in good health. The chain has TRBV9 and TRBJ1-2; D may be TRBD1 (6 bases). The CDR3 DNA sequence: TGTGCCAGCCGGGACACATCTAACTATGGCTACACCTTC. Amino acids: CASRDTSNYGYTF.